The 23 T cell receptor beta chains reported below all come from one sample, sequenced in a study of shared clonotypes between healthy human individuals. Only in-frame clones appear in the TCRdb table, and some are missing; sequencing was by immunoSEQ multiplex PCR. This table holds millions of clones, just over 90% found once. The sample was naive CD4+ T cells from PBMCs. Subset noted: CD45RA+ positively selected. The receptor set was obtained from a man younger than 35 in good health. Some clones in this sample may be carry-over from other donors' samples.

This chain joins TRBV18 and TRBJ2-1; no clear D gene. V was cut by 2 bases and J by 7 bases, with 12 bases left in between. This CDR3 has 14 residues. The germline CDR1 and CDR2 sequences are KGHSH and LQKENI. CDR3 nucleotide sequence: TGTGCCAGCTCACCAGTCGTTGGCGGAAATGAGCAGTTCTTC. Its translation: CASSPVVGGNEQFF.

In nucleotides, the CDR3 is TGTGCCAGCAGCCCGATGGCCGGGAGCTCCTACAATGAGCAGTTCTTC. It encodes CASSPMAGSSYNEQFF. The chain carries TRBV7-9 and TRBJ2-1, with D perhaps TRBD2 (6 bases). The CDR3 spans 16 residues. Per germline, CDR1 SEHNR and CDR2 FQNEAQ (reference sequence). V lost 5 bases, J lost 0 bases, and 14 bases lay in between.

The rearrangement uses TRBV28 and TRBJ1-2, with D maybe TRBD1 (5 bases). Germline values: CDR1 MDHEN, CDR2 SYDVKM. The CDR3 loop spans 14 amino acids. V lost 2 bases, J lost 12 bases, and 19 bases lay in between. The CDR3 bases are TGTGCCAGCAGTTTACAGGGTGTGAAAGGGTCGGACACCTTC. This sequence encodes CASSLQGVKGSDTF.

This clone has just a few counts. The chain links TRBV7-9 to TRBJ1-2; D ambiguous. Per germline, CDR1 SEHNR and CDR2 FQNEAQ (reference sequence). V lost 6 bases, J lost 8 bases, and 10 bases lay in between. The CDR3 contains 11 residues. CDR3 nucleotides: TGTGCCAGCAGTTTACTTGGGGGCTACACCTTC. Protein: CASSLLGGYTF.

This chain connects TRBV19 to TRBJ1-2; weak D call: TRBD1 (6 bases). CDR1 and CDR2 from the germline V gene are LNHDA and SQIVND (reference sequence). The V end was cut by 6 bases, the J end by 3 bases, with 14 bases between. CDR3 length: 14 amino acids. CDR3 residues: CASRTSGAYYGYTF. The CDR3 region has the DNA TGTGCCAGTAGAACCTCAGGGGCTTACTATGGCTACACCTTC.

Concerning this clone: Other DNA sequences in the sample encode the same CDR3. The chain combines TRBV18 with TRBJ2-7, with TRBD1 matching 8 bases. Germline CDR1 and CDR2: KGHSH and LQKENI. The ends lost 3 bases at V and 7 bases at J; junction bases unmatched: 2. The CDR3 loop spans 12 amino acids. CDR3 in amino acids: CASSPGTGEQYF. DNA of the CDR3: TGTGCCAGCTCACCCGGGACAGGAGAGCAGTACTTC.

The CDR3 sequence is CASSLAWTSDSYEQYF. CDR3 bases: TGCGCCAGCAGCTTGGCCTGGACTAGCGACTCCTACGAGCAGTACTTC. This chain joins TRBV5-1 and TRBJ2-7; 9 bases align to TRBD2. Germline V CDR1 and CDR2: SGHRS, YFSETQ. The CDR3 covers 16 residues. The V and J ends lost 0 bases and 0 bases, in that order; junction bases with no gene match: 4. Full variable domain (rest looked up from reference TRBV5-1 and TRBJ2-7): KAGVTQTPRYLIKTRGQQVTLSCSPISGHRSVSWYQQTPGQGLQFLFEYFSETQRNKGNFPGRFSGRQFSNSRSEMNVSTLELGDSALYLCASSLAWTSDSYEQYFGPGTRLTVT.

This clone was recorded only once. The rearrangement uses TRBV9 and TRBJ2-1; no clear D gene. Germline values: CDR1 SGDLS, CDR2 YYNGEE. The CDR3 runs to 14 residues. Trimming pared 4 bases from V and 5 bases from J, leaving 13 bases between. The CDR3 nucleotides are TGTGCCAGCAGCTCCAGAGGTCCCAACAATGAGCAGTTCTTC. Translated: CASSSRGPNNEQFF.

The genes are TRBV1 and TRBJ2-3; no DNA check was done on the table's D call, TRBD1. TRBV1 is deemed a pseudogene. The length of the CDR3 is 17 residues. CDR3 in DNA: TGCACCAGCAGCCAAGATGGTGAGACAGGGGGCAAAGATACGCAGTATTTT. Translating gives CTSSQDGETGGKDTQYF.

A remark on this clone: Other DNA sequences within the sample encode an identical CDR3. The V call is TRBV19, the J call TRBJ1-1, with D possibly TRBD1 on 5 matching bases. V gave up 2 bases and J gave up 0 bases, with 7 bases separating them. Germline V gene data show CDR1 as LNHDA and CDR2 as SQIVND (reference sequence). This CDR3 spans 14 amino acids. The DNA for the CDR3 is TGTGCCAGTAGTATAACGGGACTGAACACTGAAGCTTTCTTT. This codes for CASSITGLNTEAFF.

The V gene is TRBV4-3, the J gene TRBJ1-4; no definite D call. V was pared by 0 bases and J by 0 bases, with 5 bases between. Germline V gives CDR1 LGHNA, CDR2 YSLEER. The CDR3 totals 15 residues. CDR3 DNA sequence: TGCGCCAGCAGCCAAGAGAGGGCAACTAATGAAAAACTGTTTTTT. Its protein is CASSQERATNEKLFF.

The V and J genes are TRBV7-2 and TRBJ1-2; no firm D call. There are 14 residues in the CDR3. The germline gives CDR1 SGHTA, CDR2 FQGNSA. Trimming took 1 base from V and 1 from J, leaving 7 bases between them. The CDR3 is CASSLVVGNYGYTF. CDR3 nucleotides: TGTGCCAGCAGCTTAGTCGTGGGTAACTATGGCTACACCTTC.

As to this clone: This specimen includes other DNA sequences encoding the same CDR3. The chain joins TRBV30 to TRBJ2-7, with 8 bases fitting TRBD2. Germline V gene data show CDR1 as GTSNPN and CDR2 as SVGIG (reference sequence). The ends lost 0 bases at V and 3 bases at J; junction bases unmatched: 1. The CDR3 has 13 amino acids. The CDR3 bases are TGTGCCTGGAGTGTGAGCGGGAGCTACGAGCAGTACTTC. Protein sequence: CAWSVSGSYEQYF.

This clone came up once. This specimen includes other DNA sequences encoding the same CDR3. The CDR3 loop reads CASSLQGQGNTGELFF. The DNA for the CDR3 is TGTGCCAGCAGCCTCCAGGGACAGGGCAACACCGGGGAGCTGTTTTTT. V and J are TRBV7-3 and TRBJ2-2, with TRBD1 matching over 9 bases. The length of the CDR3 is 16 residues. J was trimmed by 2 bases and V by 5 bases; bases with no gene match: 6. Germline V CDR1 and CDR2: SGHTA, FQGTGA.

The J gene is TRBJ2-5, the V gene TRBV2; D not resolved. Trimming removed 3 bases at V and 8 bases at J, with 7 bases between. The CDR3 runs to 11 residues. CDR1 and CDR2 from the germline V gene are SNHLY and FYNNEI. CDR3 in amino acids: CASSDPATQYF. The DNA of the CDR3 is TGTGCCAGCAGTGACCCAGCAACCCAGTACTTC.

Remarks on this clone: The junction differs from germline at one of its ends, possibly a read error. This sequence joins TRBV2 and TRBJ2-1; a weak D match, TRBD2 (7 bases). This CDR3 has 13 amino acids. The germline gives CDR1 SNHLY, CDR2 FYNNEI. CDR3 sequence: CASSEGGGTSKVF. DNA for the CDR3: TGTGCCAGCAGTGAGGGAGGGGGTACCTCAAAGGTCTTC. The whole variable domain, filled in from reference TRBV2 and TRBJ2-1, reads EPEVTQTPSHQVTQMGQEVILRCVPISNHLYFYWYRQILGQKVEFLVSFYNNEISEKSEIFDDQFSVERPDGSNFTLKIRSTKLEDSAMYFCASSEGGGTSKVFGPGTRLTVL.

The chain uses TRBV9 and TRBJ2-1; 11 nucleotides align to TRBD2. Germline loops: CDR1 SGDLS, CDR2 YYNGEE. There are 16 residues in the CDR3. After removal of 4 bases from V and 4 bases from J, the junction contained 7 bases not matched to a gene. CDR3 loop: CASSSLGTSGYNEQFF. The DNA of the CDR3 is TGTGCCAGCAGCTCCCTGGGGACTAGCGGTTACAATGAGCAGTTCTTC.

V gene TRBV6-4 combines with J gene TRBJ1-1; no firm D call. V lost 8 bases, J lost 1 base, and 11 bases lay in between. The CDR3 is 13 residues long. Germline V gene sequence: CDR1 MRHNA, CDR2 SNTAGT. CDR3 nucleotides: TGTGCCAGCTCTATAGAACCGAACACTGAAGCTTTCTTT. Residues: CASSIEPNTEAFF.

This chain uses TRBV7-9 with TRBJ2-5; TRBD1 might be the D (6 bases). The V end lost 2 bases, the J end lost 5 bases, and 15 bases lay between the germline ends. Germline V gives CDR1 SEHNR, CDR2 FQNEAQ (reference sequence). CDR3 size: 15 residues. CDR3 in DNA: TGTGCCAGCAGCTTAAGGACAGCCGGTGGGGAGACCCAGTACTTC. Translating gives CASSLRTAGGETQYF.

The chain uses TRBV28 and TRBJ1-5; TRBD1 matches at 7 bases. The length of the CDR3 is 16 residues. Trimming cost V 3 bases and J 3 bases; bases outside gene matches: 8. The germline gives CDR1 MDHEN, CDR2 SYDVKM. The CDR3 DNA reads TGTGCCAGCAGTTTCGGGTCAGGGGGACTCAATCAGCCCCAGCATTTT. Protein product: CASSFGSGGLNQPQHF.

This chain links TRBV27 with TRBJ2-1; tentatively, D is TRBD1 (6 bases). Trimming took off 1 base at V and 7 bases at J, with 11 bases between the two ends. The CDR3 has 14 residues. CDR1 MNHEY and CDR2 SMNVEV come from the germline V gene (reference sequence). The CDR3: CASSLLQGLNEQFF. The CDR3 DNA reads TGTGCCAGCAGTTTATTACAGGGTTTGAATGAGCAGTTCTTC.

The CDR3, as DNA: TGCAGCGTTGAAAGGGTAAACGGGGATTTATATGGCTACACCTTC. Protein: CSVERVNGDLYGYTF. V and J are TRBV29-1 and TRBJ1-2; no firm D call. This CDR3 region has 15 residues. Trimming took 2 bases from V and 5 from J, leaving 18 bases between them. CDR1 and CDR2 (germline): SQVTM, ANQGSEA.

V is TRBV18 and J is TRBJ1-5, with no clear D. Germline lookup yields CDR1 KGHSH and CDR2 LQKENI. With 6 bases removed from V and 2 bases from J, the gap between germline ends came to 14 bases. This CDR3 region has 15 residues. The CDR3 is CASSEGWAGNQPQHF. The CDR3 DNA reads as TGTGCCAGCTCGGAAGGGTGGGCAGGCAATCAGCCCCAGCATTTT.